Presented here are 28 T cell receptor beta chains from one specimen sequenced in a study of OX40 agonist ivuxolimab in advanced cancers. Generated by immunoSEQ multiplex PCR, the TCRdb table keeps only in-frame clones and is missing some. The top ten hold roughly 10% of the sample, which has approximately 68,000 clones, about 92% seen once. The sequences come from CD4+ or CD8+ T cells sorted from blood, collected in a trial of the OX40 agonist ivuxolimab. The origin of the receptors is an adult with an advanced solid tumor such as melanoma, head and neck, liver or kidney cancer.

V is TRBV7-6 and J is TRBJ1-1; a weak D match, TRBD1 (6 bases). The CDR3 is made up of 12 amino acids. V lost 1 base to trimming and J lost 8 bases, with 8 bases between them. In germline, CDR1 is SGHVS, CDR2 FNYEAQ. The CDR3 protein is CASSLGGGEAFF. In nucleotides, the CDR3 is TGTGCCAGCAGCTTAGGGGGGGGCGAAGCTTTCTTT. Complete variable domain (other parts from reference TRBV7-6 and TRBJ1-1): GAGVSQSPRYKVTKRGQDVALRCDPISGHVSLYWYRQALGQGPEFLTYFNYEAQQDKSGLPNDRFSAERPEGSISTLTIQRTEQRDSAMYRCASSLGGGEAFFGQGTRLTVV.

This sequence joins TRBV13 and TRBJ2-5, with 10 bases that match TRBD2. The J segment lost 4 bases and the V segment lost 4 bases, leaving 3 bases of the junction unmatched. Germline CDR1 PRHDT, CDR2 FYEKMQ (reference sequence). This CDR3 spans 14 amino acids. DNA of the CDR3: TGTGCCAGCAGCTATTCTAGCGGGGGAGAGACCCAGTACTTC. This gives the protein CASSYSSGGETQYF. Full variable domain (missing parts from reference TRBV13 and TRBJ2-5): AAGVIQSPRHLIKEKRETATLKCYPIPRHDTVYWYQQGPGQDPQFLISFYEKMQSDKGSIPDRFSAQQFSDYHSELNMSSLELGDSALYFCASSYSSGGETQYFGPGTRLLVL.

J is TRBJ1-5 and V is TRBV21-1. TRBV21-1 is a recognized pseudogene. The CDR3 runs to 18 residues. The CDR3 loop reads CASTLPLLRGKDEQPQHF. The CDR3 DNA sequence: TGTGCCAGCACACTACCGTTGCTACGGGGAAAGGATGAACAGCCCCAGCATTTT.

The V and J genes are TRBV19 and TRBJ2-2; D perhaps matches TRBD2 (5 bases). This CDR3 contains 13 residues. Germline V gene lookup returns CDR1 LNHDA and CDR2 SQIVND (reference sequence). The V end lost 3 bases, the J end lost 6 bases, and 8 bases lay between the germline ends. DNA of the CDR3: TGTGCCAGTAGTATCGGAGGTCCCGGGGAGCTGTTTTTT. It specifies CASSIGGPGELFF. The full variable domain, with the rest looked up from reference TRBV19 and TRBJ2-2, is DGGITQSPKYLFRKEGQNVTLSCEQNLNHDAMYWYRQDPGQGLRLIYYSQIVNDFQKGDIAEGYSVSREKKESFPLTVTSAQKNPTAFYLCASSIGGPGELFFGEGSRLTVL.

This clone was detected only once. The chain couples TRBV27 to TRBJ1-1; 7 bases align to TRBD1. Unmatched junction bases numbered 5, after V lost 6 bases and J lost 1 base. The CDR3 is 14 residues long. Germline assignment: CDR1 MNHEY and CDR2 SMNVEV (reference sequence). CDR3 coding DNA: TGTGCCAGCAGCATAGGGGGCGAGAACACTGAAGCTTTCTTT. Amino acid sequence: CASSIGGENTEAFF.

The V and J genes are TRBV28 and TRBJ2-7; no clear D. CDR1 is MDHEN, CDR2 SYDVKM, per germline. The CDR3 extends over 11 amino acids. The V end lost 7 bases, the J end lost 1 base, and 5 bases lay between the germline ends. The CDR3 loop is CASTRSYEQYF. The DNA of the CDR3 is TGTGCCAGCACTAGATCCTACGAGCAGTACTTC.

This clone was seen only once. This rearrangement joins TRBV15 to TRBJ2-3; no clear D gene. The ends were cut back, 1 base at V and 4 bases at J, with 12 bases in the middle. Per germline, CDR1 LNHNV and CDR2 YYDKDF (reference sequence). This CDR3 is 15 amino acids long. The CDR3 here is CATSRVNPAPDTQYF. The CDR3, as DNA: TGTGCCACCAGCAGAGTAAATCCCGCACCAGATACGCAGTATTTT.

The chain recombines TRBV7-8 with TRBJ2-1; 8 bases line up with TRBD2. This CDR3 comprises 18 residues. CDR1 is SGHVS, CDR2 FQNEAQ, per germline. V dropped 5 bases and J dropped 4; count of bases not matched to a gene: 16. This CDR3 is CASSKYLFGGGLYNEQFF. The DNA of the CDR3 is TGTGCCAGCAGCAAGTACCTATTCGGCGGGGGGCTTTACAATGAGCAGTTCTTC.

The chain carries TRBV7-9 and TRBJ2-5; D is undetermined. Trimming removed 1 base from V and 1 base from J, with 1 base in between. This CDR3 has 12 residues. Germline values: CDR1 SEHNR, CDR2 FQNEAQ (reference sequence). CDR3 nucleotide sequence: TGTGCCAGCAGCTTAGTCCAAGAGACCCAGTACTTC. This gives the protein CASSLVQETQYF.

This clone has a single count. The J gene is TRBJ1-1, the V gene TRBV9; the match to TRBD1 covers 8 bases. CDR3 length: 20 amino acids. Germline V CDR1 and CDR2: SGDLS, YYNGEE. V shed 5 bases and J 1 base; nucleotides not matched to a gene: 22. The CDR3 sequence is CASSHQGSVTGEFRNTEAFF. Written as DNA, the CDR3 is TGTGCCAGCAGTCATCAAGGTTCAGTGACAGGGGAGTTCAGGAACACTGAAGCTTTCTTT.

The CDR3, as DNA: TGTGCCAGCATCCTTACCTTCGGACTAGCAAGCACAGATACGCAGTATTTT. Translated, it gives CASILTFGLASTDTQYF. The V and J genes are TRBV7-9 and TRBJ2-3; 8 nucleotides match TRBD2. This CDR3 is 17 amino acids long. With 7 bases clipped from V and 0 bases from J, the junction kept 12 bases outside the gene matches. Germline V lookup: CDR1 SEHNR, CDR2 FQNEAQ (reference sequence). Together with reference TRBV7-9 and TRBJ2-3, the CDR3 gives the full variable domain: DTGVSQNPRHKITKRGQNVTFRCDPISEHNRLYWYRQTLGQGPEFLTYFQNEAQLEKSRLLSDRFSAERPKGSFSTLEIQRTEQGDSAMYLCASILTFGLASTDTQYFGPGTRLTVL.

The chain combines TRBV29-1 with TRBJ2-3, with D perhaps assigned TRBD1 or TRBD2 (5 bases each). The germline V and J ends were trimmed by 0 bases and 3 bases, with 19 bases remaining between them. CDR3 size: 17 residues. Per germline, CDR1 SQVTM and CDR2 ANQGSEA. The DNA of the CDR3 is TGCAGCGTTGAAGACCTCCCGGGACGGTGGGAAACAGATACGCAGTATTTT. Translating it yields CSVEDLPGRWETDTQYF.

The table lists this clone with a few counts. This chain links TRBV27 with TRBJ1-6; D gene ambiguous. Germline CDR1 reads MNHEY; CDR2 reads SMNVEV (reference sequence). V gave up 5 bases and J gave up 6 bases, with 5 bases separating them. The CDR3 covers 12 residues. The CDR3 DNA reads TGTGCCAGCAGTCTCGTTAATTCACCCCTCCACTTT. This translates into CASSLVNSPLHF.

This chain joins TRBV29-1 and TRBJ1-1; possibly TRBD1 for D (6 bases). CDR1 is SQVTM and CDR2 is ANQGSEA in the germline V gene. This CDR3 has 15 amino acids. V was clipped by 3 bases and J by 4 bases, with 18 bases between them. Written as DNA, the CDR3 is TGCAGCGTTGAGGGGGAGCAGGGGTGGGGCACTGAAGCTTTCTTT. Translation gives CSVEGEQGWGTEAFF.

The chain links TRBV9 to TRBJ2-5; 8 bases line up with TRBD1. The DNA end is more similar to TRBJ2-7, so the J call may be wrong. CDR1 and CDR2 (germline): SGDLS, YYNGEE. This CDR3 region has 14 residues. The CDR3 DNA is TGTGCCAGCAGCGTAGGGACAGGGATCAACGAGCAGTACTTC. Encoded protein: CASSVGTGINEQYF.

The rearrangement joins TRBV6-6 to TRBJ2-7; either TRBD1 or TRBD2 may supply D (5 bases each). The CDR3 loop spans 14 amino acids. Germline CDR1 is MNHNY and CDR2 is SVGAGI (reference sequence). Trimming cost V 0 bases and J 3 bases, with 9 bases left between them. In DNA form, the CDR3 reads TGTGCCAGCAGTTACTCGGGACCTGGCTACGAGCAGTACTTC. Translated: CASSYSGPGYEQYF.

The chain couples TRBV15 to TRBJ2-5; 8 nucleotides line up with TRBD1. The CDR3 is 16 amino acids. V gave up 5 bases and J gave up 2 bases; unmatched junction bases: 10. Germline CDR1 and CDR2: LNHNV and YYDKDF (reference sequence). DNA of the CDR3: TGTGCCACCAGCCCAGACAGGGGTTGGGGACAAGAGACCCAGTACTTC. Translation: CATSPDRGWGQETQYF.

The chain has TRBV4-1 and TRBJ1-1; tentatively, D is TRBD1 (6 bases). Trimming removed 0 bases from V and 8 bases from J, with 13 bases in between. CDR1 is MGHRA and CDR2 is YSYEKL in the germline V gene. The CDR3 totals 14 residues. In DNA form, the CDR3 reads TGCGCCAGCAGCCAAGATGGGGCGGGGGGCGAAGCTTTCTTT. It specifies CASSQDGAGGEAFF.

The CDR3 is CASSLPHYEQYF. The CDR3 DNA sequence: TGTGCCAGCAGCTTACCCCACTACGAGCAGTACTTC. The chain has TRBV7-3 and TRBJ2-7, with D unresolved. The V gene lost 2 bases and the J gene lost 3 bases, with 5 bases spanning the gap. The CDR3 has 12 amino acids. Germline CDR1 SGHTA, CDR2 FQGTGA.

This chain uses TRBV7-3 with TRBJ2-5; TRBD2 is a possible D gene (5 bases). The CDR3 loop spans 14 amino acids. The germline V and J ends were trimmed by 3 bases and 4 bases, with 12 bases remaining between them. Germline V lookup: CDR1 SGHTA, CDR2 FQGTGA. CDR3 residues: CASSFPGITETQYF. CDR3 bases: TGTGCCAGCAGCTTTCCCGGGATAACAGAGACCCAGTACTTC.

CDR3 coding DNA: TGTGCCAGCAGCTTAGTACTAGCGGGGGCTTTATATGAGCAGTTCTTC. Translating it yields CASSLVLAGALYEQFF. The chain combines TRBV11-2 with TRBJ2-1; 11 bases match TRBD2. The V and J ends lost 1 base and 8 bases, in that order; junction bases with no gene match: 7. The length of the CDR3 is 16 residues. The V gene's germline CDR1 is SGHAT and CDR2 FQNNGV.

This clone was detected once. V and J are TRBV5-1 and TRBJ2-1; D not resolved. Germline CDR1 and CDR2: SGHRS and YFSETQ. Trimming shortened V by 3 bases and J by 0 bases, and 7 bases separated the two germline ends. This CDR3 has 14 residues. CDR3 sequence reads: CASSSDNSYNEQFF. In DNA, the CDR3 is TGCGCCAGCAGCTCCGATAACTCCTACAATGAGCAGTTCTTC.

To note about this clone: Relative to the germline gene, one junction end is altered; a read error may explain this. The chain couples TRBV7-2 to TRBJ2-7; tentatively, D is TRBD1 (6 bases). In germline, CDR1 is SGHTA, CDR2 FQGNSA. This CDR3 comprises 16 residues. The CDR3 spells CASNLALWTATYEQYF. The CDR3 DNA reads as TGTGCCAGCAACTTAGCCCTCTGGACAGCTACCTACGAGCAGTACTTC.

The V call is TRBV19, the J call TRBJ2-2, with TRBD1 identical over 9 bases. The CDR3 sequence is 19 residues long. The ends lost 3 bases at V and 6 bases at J; junction bases unmatched: 17. Germline CDR1 is LNHDA and CDR2 is SQIVND (reference sequence). In DNA, the CDR3 is TGTGCCAGTAGTATGGACATGGGAACTTGGACAGGGGAAGCCGGGGAGCTGTTTTTT. Residues: CASSMDMGTWTGEAGELFF.

The genes are TRBV4-1 and TRBJ1-5; D remains ambiguous. Germline V gives CDR1 MGHRA, CDR2 YSYEKL. V was pared by 0 bases and J by 4 bases, with 7 bases between. This CDR3 comprises 14 residues. The CDR3, as DNA: TGCGCCAGCAGCCAAGAAGAGTGGAATCAGCCCCAGCATTTT. Protein product: CASSQEEWNQPQHF.

The chain links TRBV7-9 to TRBJ2-1; D remains unclear. Trimming left V 1 base short and J 3 bases short, with 10 bases between. From germline, CDR1 is SEHNR and CDR2 FQNEAQ (reference sequence). This CDR3 contains 15 residues. The CDR3 protein is CASSLGATVYNEQFF. CDR3 bases: TGTGCCAGCAGCTTAGGCGCGACGGTCTACAATGAGCAGTTCTTC. The full variable domain, rest sourced from reference TRBV7-9 and TRBJ2-1, is DTGVSQNPRHKITKRGQNVTFRCDPISEHNRLYWYRQTLGQGPEFLTYFQNEAQLEKSRLLSDRFSAERPKGSFSTLEIQRTEQGDSAMYLCASSLGATVYNEQFFGPGTRLTVL.

This clone appeared a single time. The J gene is TRBJ2-7, the V gene TRBV4-1; the D call may be TRBD1 or TRBD2 (5 bases each). Trimming took 4 bases from V and 3 from J, leaving 16 bases between them. This CDR3 spans 15 amino acids. The germline V gene has CDR1 MGHRA and CDR2 YSYEKL. Here the CDR3 reads CASSLRDLGNYEQYF. CDR3 coding DNA: TGCGCCAGCAGCCTCCGGGACCTAGGGAACTACGAGCAGTACTTC.

The chain employs TRBV6-5 and TRBJ2-2; the D is unclear. V was pared by 2 bases and J by 5 bases, with 6 bases between. The germline gives CDR1 MNHEY, CDR2 SVGAGI. The CDR3 contains 13 residues. CDR3 DNA: TGTGCCAGCAGTTACGCGACAACCGGGGAGCTGTTTTTT. Residues: CASSYATTGELFF.